This T cell receptor (beta chain) was captured in a study of cytomegalovirus exposure and HLA in healthy donors. Note on this clone: As yet, its antigen is unknown.

Study-wide points: A missense DCLRE1C variant was associated with V- and J-gene trimming of TCR beta chains in a later analysis, and an independent cohort replicated the association. Some V segments, TRBV6-2 and TRBV6-3 among them, were indistinguishable and were therefore excluded.

CDR1 is SEHNR, CDR2 FQNEAQ, per germline (reference sequence). The J segment lost 5 bases and the V segment lost 5 bases, leaving 15 bases of the junction unmatched. The CDR3 extends over 18 amino acids. With 60 Vbeta and 13 Jbeta primers, the PCR was carried out. This table comes from immunoSEQ multiplex PCR, and its TCRdb copy is limited to in-frame clones, with some not included. The sample records 83,000 or so clones, 65% to 80% being singletons. The sample was PBMCs. The sequence was obtained from a man in his thirties or forties in good health and CMV-seropositive. The chain carries TRBV7-9 and TRBJ2-5; 12 bases fit TRBD1. The CDR3 DNA reads as TGTGCCAGCAGCGCCTCCTCGGGGACAGGGGGCTTCGGGGAGACCCAGTACTTC. Translated: CASSASSGTGGFGETQYF.